Listed below are T cell receptor beta chains from one sample, sequenced in a study of radiation and T cells in renal cell carcinoma. TCRdb's table, derived via immunoSEQ multiplex PCR, lists solely in-frame clones and lacks some. The sample contains approximately 3,500 clones, 76% of which appear only once. This specimen was tumor tissue, taken from a patient whose treatment was nephrectomy without radiotherapy. Every receptor here comes from a man aged 45-65 years with renal cell carcinoma. Both conserved end residues are part of each CDR3. A D gene is named only where the DNA matches it firmly. Part of the rows lack a size; the others show once, few, many or a class for expanded clones.

D gene: TRBD1
J gene: TRBJ2-1
V gene: TRBV5-1
clone size: -
CDR3 DNA: TGCGCCAGCAGCTTGGAGGGACAGTCGAACAATGAGCAGTTCTTC
CDR3 protein: CASSLEGQSNNEQFF

D gene: -
J gene: TRBJ1-1
V gene: TRBV11-3
clone size: -
CDR3 DNA: TGTGCCAGCAGTCCCATGTGGGGGGCGAAAGCTTTCTTT
CDR3 protein: CASSPMWGAKAFF

D gene: -
J gene: TRBJ2-1
V gene: TRBV4-3
clone size: -
CDR3 DNA: TGCGCCAGCAGCCAAGAAAGAGGACAGATCTACAATGAGCAGTTCTTC
CDR3 protein: CASSQERGQIYNEQFF

D gene: -
J gene: TRBJ2-5
V gene: TRBV30
clone size: -
CDR3 DNA: TGTGCCTGGAGTTTGAGGGAGAGGACCCAGTACTTC
CDR3 protein: CAWSLRERTQYF

D gene: -
J gene: TRBJ2-7
V gene: TRBV7-9
clone size: few
CDR3 DNA: TGTGCCAGCAGCTTACCCGGGACCCCCTACGAGCAGTACTTC
CDR3 protein: CASSLPGTPYEQYF

D gene: TRBD2
J gene: TRBJ2-1
V gene: TRBV14
clone size: few
CDR3 DNA: TGTGCCAGCAGCCAACACAGCGGGAGTGGGAATGAGCAGTTCTTC
CDR3 protein: CASSQHSGSGNEQFF

D gene: -
J gene: TRBJ1-3
V gene: TRBV30
clone size: -
CDR3 DNA: TGTGCCTGGAAACGACCAGGGACTGGAAACACCATATATTTT
CDR3 protein: CAWKRPGTGNTIYF

D gene: TRBD2
J gene: TRBJ2-2
V gene: TRBV5-1
clone size: few
CDR3 DNA: TGCGCCAGCATGGAGCGGGGAGGTGGCACCGGGGAGCTGTTTTTT
CDR3 protein: CASMERGGGTGELFF

D gene: -
J gene: TRBJ2-7
V gene: TRBV18
clone size: few
CDR3 DNA: TGTGCCAGCTCACCAGAGGGTTACGAGCAGTACTTC
CDR3 protein: CASSPEGYEQYF

D gene: TRBD1
J gene: TRBJ2-6
V gene: TRBV11-3
clone size: -
CDR3 DNA: TGTGCCAGCAGCCCGGGACAGGGGGCGAGTACTGGGGCCAACGTCCTGACTTTC
CDR3 protein: CASSPGQGASTGANVLTF

D gene: -
J gene: TRBJ2-6
V gene: TRBV2
clone size: few
CDR3 DNA: TGTGCCAGCAGTGACAGGGTTGGGGCCAACGTCCTGACTTTC
CDR3 protein: CASSDRVGANVLTF

D gene: TRBD2
J gene: TRBJ2-3
V gene: TRBV7-9
clone size: -
CDR3 DNA: TGTGCCGGGGGGACTAGCGGGAACACAGATACGCAGTATTTT
CDR3 protein: CAGGTSGNTDTQYF

D gene: -
J gene: TRBJ1-4
V gene: TRBV2
clone size: -
CDR3 DNA: TGTGCCAGCAGTGTCTGGGAAAAACTGTTTTTT
CDR3 protein: CASSVWEKLFF

D gene: -
J gene: TRBJ2-3
V gene: TRBV7-3
clone size: -
CDR3 DNA: TGTGCCAGCAGCCGCGGGACCCAGGGAGATACGCAGTATTTT
CDR3 protein: CASSRGTQGDTQYF

D gene: -
J gene: TRBJ1-2
V gene: TRBV7-2
clone size: once
CDR3 DNA: TGTGCCAGCAGCTTAGAAGATTTGGGGCAAGGCTACACCTTC
CDR3 protein: CASSLEDLGQGYTF

D gene: TRBD2
J gene: TRBJ2-5
V gene: TRBV10-3
clone size: -
CDR3 DNA: TGTGCCATCAGTGAGTCATGGGGAGGGGAGACCCAGTACTTC
CDR3 protein: CAISESWGGETQYF

D gene: TRBD1
J gene: TRBJ2-7
V gene: TRBV6-1
clone size: -
CDR3 DNA: TGTGCCAGCAGTATCCGGGACAGTCTTTCCTACGAGCAGTACTTC
CDR3 protein: CASSIRDSLSYEQYF

D gene: -
J gene: TRBJ1-2
V gene: TRBV11-3
clone size: -
CDR3 DNA: TGTGCCAGCAGCGTCTCAGGGAACTATGGCTACACCTTC
CDR3 protein: CASSVSGNYGYTF

D gene: -
J gene: TRBJ2-3
V gene: TRBV5-5
clone size: -
CDR3 DNA: TGTGCCAGCAGCTCCCGCGTGGCGGCCAGCACAGATACGCAGTATTTT
CDR3 protein: CASSSRVAASTDTQYF

D gene: -
J gene: TRBJ2-2
V gene: TRBV19
clone size: -
CDR3 DNA: TGTGCCAGTAGTATAGATCAAAACGGGGAGCTGTTTTTT
CDR3 protein: CASSIDQNGELFF

D gene: -
J gene: TRBJ2-6
V gene: TRBV19
clone size: -
CDR3 DNA: TGTGCCAGTGCGGGGTATGGGGCCAACGTCCTGACTTTC
CDR3 protein: CASAGYGANVLTF

D gene: -
J gene: TRBJ2-3
V gene: TRBV5-8
clone size: -
CDR3 DNA: -
CDR3 protein: CASSAPLWGTDTQYF

D gene: TRBD2
J gene: TRBJ2-7
V gene: TRBV5-8
clone size: once
CDR3 DNA: TGTGCCAGCAGCTCCTTTCTACTAGCGGGAGGGTCCTACGAGCAGTACTTC
CDR3 protein: CASSSFLLAGGSYEQYF